The 23 T cell receptor beta chains listed next were all sequenced from one sample in a study of Ad26.COV2.S vaccination and SARS-CoV-2 variants. Measured with immunoSEQ multiplex PCR; TCRdb has only the in-frame clones, and not every one. Of about 400,000 clones in the sample, around 93% were seen once. Treatment noted: some 20 received Ad26.COV2.S at low or high dose, single or two shots; about 5 received placebo; per-sample allocation not given. Day 63 following the first vaccine or placebo injection was when the samples were taken. This specimen consisted of peripheral blood, obtained in a trial of Ad26.COV2.S vaccine versus placebo. The receptors shown here come from a person aged 18-65 years who received the Ad26.COV2.S COVID-19 vaccine or a placebo.

The gene calls are TRBV19 and TRBJ2-4, with D perhaps matching TRBD1 (5 bases). The CDR3 covers 16 residues. Germline-derived CDR1 and CDR2 are LNHDA and SQIVND (reference sequence). Trimming cost V 3 bases and J 0 bases, with 12 bases left between them. This chain's CDR3 is CASSIMGPLAKNIQYF. In nucleotides, the CDR3 is TGTGCCAGTAGTATCATGGGGCCTTTAGCCAAAAACATTCAGTACTTC.

CDR3 nucleotides: TGTGCCACGCTGGCGGGGCAGGGGGCGGGTGAGCAGTACTTC. Translating it yields CATLAGQGAGEQYF. The chain links TRBV25-1 to TRBJ2-7, with 8 bases fitting TRBD1. This CDR3 is 14 amino acids long. J gave up 7 bases and V 10 bases, and 15 bases lay outside the gene matches. From germline, CDR1 is MGHDK and CDR2 SYGVNS.

The rearrangement uses TRBV7-9 and TRBJ2-7; 10 positions agree with TRBD2. This CDR3 comprises 16 residues. V was clipped by 0 bases and J by 5 bases; unmatched bases: 7. CDR1 and CDR2 (germline): SEHNR, FQNEAQ (reference sequence). CDR3 bases: TGTGCCAGCAGCTTAGCAGTAGCGGGGGGACCTGACGAGCAGTACTTC. Protein: CASSLAVAGGPDEQYF.

The chain uses TRBV6-5 and TRBJ1-1; D is perhaps TRBD1 (5 bases). The CDR3 extends over 15 amino acids. Between the trimmed V and J ends, which lost 6 bases and 4 bases, there was a span of 18 bases. Germline lookup yields CDR1 MNHEY and CDR2 SVGAGI. CDR3 in amino acids: CASSYLRVGGTEAFF. The CDR3 DNA reads TGTGCCAGCAGCTACCTCAGGGTGGGGGGCACTGAAGCTTTCTTT.

The chain couples TRBV2 to TRBJ2-1; perhaps D is TRBD1 or TRBD2 (5 bases each). This CDR3 has 13 amino acids. Germline V gene data show CDR1 as SNHLY and CDR2 as FYNNEI. Trimming shortened V by 6 bases and J by 6 bases, and 12 bases separated the two germline ends. DNA of the CDR3: TGTGCCAGCAGGGGGCTAGAGGGCAATGAGCAGTTCTTC. Its translation is CASRGLEGNEQFF. Filled out from reference TRBV2 and TRBJ2-1, the complete variable domain reads EPEVTQTPSHQVTQMGQEVILRCVPISNHLYFYWYRQILGQKVEFLVSFYNNEISEKSEIFDDQFSVERPDGSNFTLKIRSTKLEDSAMYFCASRGLEGNEQFFGPGTRLTVL.

The V call is TRBV7-9, the J call TRBJ2-2; D is unresolved. CDR1 and CDR2 (germline): SEHNR, FQNEAQ (reference sequence). There are 13 residues in the CDR3. With 11 bases removed from V and 0 bases from J, the gap between germline ends came to 10 bases. CDR3 amino acids: CADSGSNTGELFF. As DNA, the CDR3 is TGTGCCGACTCCGGGTCGAACACCGGGGAGCTGTTTTTT. The full variable domain, completed using reference TRBV7-9 and TRBJ2-2, is DTGVSQNPRHKITKRGQNVTFRCDPISEHNRLYWYRQTLGQGPEFLTYFQNEAQLEKSRLLSDRFSAERPKGSFSTLEIQRTEQGDSAMYLCADSGSNTGELFFGEGSRLTVL.

On this clone: The same CDR3 is also encoded by other DNA sequences in this sample. The chain combines TRBV7-2 with TRBJ2-1; D unresolved. The germline V gene encodes CDR1 SGHTA and CDR2 FQGNSA. V lost 1 base to trimming and J lost 4 bases, with 5 bases between them. CDR3 length equals 13 residues. The CDR3 DNA reads as TGTGCCAGCAGCTTAGTCGGATACAATGAGCAGTTCTTC. Translation: CASSLVGYNEQFF.

DNA of the CDR3: TGTGCCAGCAGCTTAGTCCGGGGTACTACAGGGTTTATCAACTATGGCTACACCTTC. It encodes CASSLVRGTTGFINYGYTF. The chain joins TRBV11-2 to TRBJ1-2, with D possibly being TRBD1 (6 bases). The V end lost 1 base, the J end lost 2 bases, and 23 bases lay between the germline ends. This CDR3 is 19 amino acids long. CDR1 is SGHAT, CDR2 FQNNGV, per germline.

The chain carries TRBV28 and TRBJ2-2; D is perhaps TRBD2 (6 bases). Trimming left V 6 bases short and J 8 bases short, with 22 bases between. CDR1 MDHEN and CDR2 SYDVKM come from the germline V gene. The CDR3 loop spans 16 amino acids. The CDR3 loop reads CASSHGDSSGFGELFF. The CDR3 nucleotides are TGTGCCAGCAGCCATGGGGACTCATCGGGTTTTGGGGAGCTGTTTTTT.

The rearrangement joins TRBV7-9 to TRBJ1-1; perhaps TRBD1 as D (5 bases). Between the trimmed V and J ends, which lost 8 bases and 0 bases, there was a span of 16 bases. CDR1 and CDR2 (germline): SEHNR, FQNEAQ (reference sequence). The CDR3 is 15 amino acids. In nucleotides, the CDR3 is TGTGCCAGCCTCCAGCAGGGCCCTATGAACACTGAAGCTTTCTTT. Translating gives CASLQQGPMNTEAFF.

On this clone itself: The identical CDR3 is also encoded by other nucleotide sequences in the sample. The gene calls are TRBV7-9 and TRBJ1-2; weak D call: TRBD1 (6 bases). Trimming took off 5 bases at V and 0 bases at J, with 7 bases between the two ends. This CDR3 is built from 13 residues. CDR1 SEHNR and CDR2 FQNEAQ come from the germline V gene (reference sequence). The CDR3: CASSPGANYGYTF. CDR3 in DNA: TGTGCCAGCAGCCCAGGGGCTAACTATGGCTACACCTTC.

The gene calls are TRBV29-1 and TRBJ2-7; D might be TRBD2 (5 bases). Per germline, CDR1 SQVTM and CDR2 ANQGSEA. The CDR3 runs 14 residues. Trimming stripped 4 bases from V and 2 bases from J, with 15 bases between. The CDR3 region has the DNA TGCAGCGTTGCGGTGCGGGTCCCCCCCTACGAGCAGTACTTC. It translates to CSVAVRVPPYEQYF.

The chain uses TRBV7-2 and TRBJ2-1; a possible D gene is TRBD2 (6 bases). Between the trimmed V and J ends, which lost 6 bases and 3 bases, there was a span of 18 bases. From germline, CDR1 is SGHTA and CDR2 FQGNSA. CDR3 length: 16 residues. The CDR3 coding sequence is TGTGCCAGCAGATTCCCCGGAGGGGAGTTCTACAATGAGCAGTTCTTC. Its protein product is CASRFPGGEFYNEQFF. The full variable domain, rest sourced from reference TRBV7-2 and TRBJ2-1, is GAGVSQSPSNKVTEKGKDVELRCDPISGHTALYWYRQSLGQGLEFLIYFQGNSAPDKSGLPSDRFSAERTGGSVSTLTIQRTQQEDSAVYLCASRFPGGEFYNEQFFGPGTRLTVL.

This clone came up many times. The chain uses TRBV27 and TRBJ2-2; 7 bases align to TRBD1. Germline V gene data show CDR1 as MNHEY and CDR2 as SMNVEV (reference sequence). The trim removed 5 bases at V and 2 bases at J, leaving 5 bases unmatched. This CDR3 spans 15 amino acids. The CDR3 loop is CASSPGTDNTGELFF. The CDR3 nucleotides are TGTGCCAGCAGTCCCGGGACAGACAACACCGGGGAGCTGTTTTTT.

This chain connects TRBV28 to TRBJ1-2; TRBD1 is a possible D gene (5 bases). The germline V gene has CDR1 MDHEN and CDR2 SYDVKM. V dropped 6 bases and J dropped 7 bases, with 15 bases sitting between them. This CDR3 contains 13 residues. CDR3 in amino acids: CASSTPGRGGYTF. CDR3 DNA sequence: TGTGCCAGCAGCACGCCAGGGAGGGGTGGCTACACCTTC.

This clone was recorded only once. The genes are TRBV4-1 and TRBJ1-2, with a tentative D call TRBD1 (6 bases). CDR1 MGHRA and CDR2 YSYEKL come from the germline V gene. V gave up 4 bases and J gave up 4 bases, with 13 bases separating them. This CDR3 is built from 14 residues. CDR3 DNA: TGCGCCAGCAGCCCGTCGACAGGCTCCTATGGCTACACCTTC. Translating it yields CASSPSTGSYGYTF.

The chain carries TRBV9 and TRBJ2-3; TRBD1 matches 7 bases. The CDR3 is 14 amino acids. Per germline, CDR1 SGDLS and CDR2 YYNGEE. Trimming took 0 bases from V and 6 from J; bases not matched to a gene: 4. Here the CDR3 DNA reads TGTGCCAGCAGCGTAGCAGGACAGGTGGATACGCAGTATTTT. This codes for CASSVAGQVDTQYF. The whole variable domain, remainder taken from reference TRBV9 and TRBJ2-3, is DSGVTQTPKHLITATGQRVTLRCSPRSGDLSVYWYQQSLDQGLQFLIQYYNGEERAKGNILERFSAQQFPDLHSELNLSSLELGDSALYFCASSVAGQVDTQYFGPGTRLTVL.

The chain has TRBV28 and TRBJ2-5; 13 bases line up with TRBD2. CDR3 length: 15 amino acids. After removal of 8 bases from V and 5 bases from J, the junction contained 8 bases not matched to a gene. Germline-derived CDR1 and CDR2 are MDHEN and SYDVKM. In nucleotides, the CDR3 is TGTGCCAGCTTGCCCGAGGGACTAGCGGGGGAGACCCAGTACTTC. Protein: CASLPEGLAGETQYF.

V and J are TRBV7-2 and TRBJ2-5; D perhaps matches TRBD2 (5 bases). Germline CDR1 reads SGHTA; CDR2 reads FQGNSA. This CDR3 is built from 13 residues. V was cut by 5 bases and J by 3 bases, with 10 bases left in between. The CDR3 is CASSATREETQYF. The CDR3 nucleotides are TGTGCCAGCAGCGCTACTAGGGAAGAGACCCAGTACTTC. The full variable domain, in which reference TRBV7-2 and TRBJ2-5 provide the parts outside the CDR3, is GAGVSQSPSNKVTEKGKDVELRCDPISGHTALYWYRQSLGQGLEFLIYFQGNSAPDKSGLPSDRFSAERTGGSVSTLTIQRTQQEDSAVYLCASSATREETQYFGPGTRLLVL.

The chain joins TRBV5-6 to TRBJ1-2; maybe TRBD1 (6 bases). Trimming took 4 bases from V and 8 from J, leaving 12 bases between them. CDR1 and CDR2 (germline): SGHDT, YYEEEE. The CDR3 runs 12 residues. The CDR3 sequence: CASSRRGNGYTF. The CDR3 DNA is TGTGCCAGCAGCAGGAGGGGGAACGGCTACACCTTC.

J is TRBJ2-3 and V is TRBV5-6, with D uncertain. In germline, CDR1 is SGHDT, CDR2 YYEEEE. The CDR3 runs to 14 residues. V was shortened by 8 bases and J by 0 bases, with 13 bases between the two germline ends. The CDR3 here is CASLRRSSTDTQYF. The CDR3 region has the DNA TGTGCCAGTTTACGACGGTCTAGCACAGATACGCAGTATTTT.

The rearrangement uses TRBV5-4 and TRBJ2-1; D could derive from TRBD1 or TRBD2 (6 bases each). Between the trimmed V and J ends, which lost 5 bases and 6 bases, there was a span of 24 bases. The length of the CDR3 is 17 residues. The germline CDR1 and CDR2 sequences are SGHNT and YYREEE (reference sequence). The CDR3 reads CASSPSDRRGLRNEQFF. DNA for the CDR3: TGTGCCAGCAGTCCTTCCGATCGCCGGGGGCTCCGCAATGAGCAGTTCTTC.

The V and J genes are TRBV4-3 and TRBJ1-2; tentatively, D is TRBD1 (6 bases). V dropped 1 base and J dropped 0 bases, with 9 bases sitting between them. From germline, CDR1 is LGHNA and CDR2 YSLEER. This CDR3 has 15 amino acids. The CDR3 protein is CASSQGRGANYGYTF. CDR3 sequence (DNA): TGCGCCAGCAGCCAAGGAAGGGGGGCTAACTATGGCTACACCTTC.